This TCR beta chain was profiled in a study of blood T cell repertoires in COVID-19. Study details: Sites across the United States, Italy and Spain contributed samples from acute and convalescent COVID-19. T cells, B-cell-depleted T cells, or PBMCs provided the cDNA or gDNA that served as material.

In the study's own analysis: For nucleated cells, counts were estimated from reference gene primer amplification. Sequencing used immunoSEQ multiplex PCR; TCRdb keeps in-frame clones, though not all of them. V and J calls and clone size are given by that table; D and trimming were obtained from the DNA. Of 100,000 to 120,000 clones listed, 85% are singletons. In germline, CDR1 is SGDLS, CDR2 YYNGEE. The germline V and J ends were trimmed by 2 bases and 0 bases, with 12 bases remaining between them. There are 15 residues in the CDR3. Concerning this clone itself: The sample contains more than one DNA sequence encoding this CDR3.

The receptor comes from a man aged 40-55 years with acute or convalescent COVID-19. Sequenced material: peripheral blood. This chain joins TRBV9 and TRBJ2-7, with D perhaps matching TRBD1 (6 bases). In DNA, the CDR3 is TGTGCCAGCAGCGTGGGTACAGGGAGCTCCTACGAGCAGTACTTC. This encodes CASSVGTGSSYEQYF. Filled out from reference TRBV9 and TRBJ2-7, the complete variable domain reads DSGVTQTPKHLITATGQRVTLRCSPRSGDLSVYWYQQSLDQGLQFLIQYYNGEERAKGNILERFSAQQFPDLHSELNLSSLELGDSALYFCASSVGTGSSYEQYFGPGTRLTVT.